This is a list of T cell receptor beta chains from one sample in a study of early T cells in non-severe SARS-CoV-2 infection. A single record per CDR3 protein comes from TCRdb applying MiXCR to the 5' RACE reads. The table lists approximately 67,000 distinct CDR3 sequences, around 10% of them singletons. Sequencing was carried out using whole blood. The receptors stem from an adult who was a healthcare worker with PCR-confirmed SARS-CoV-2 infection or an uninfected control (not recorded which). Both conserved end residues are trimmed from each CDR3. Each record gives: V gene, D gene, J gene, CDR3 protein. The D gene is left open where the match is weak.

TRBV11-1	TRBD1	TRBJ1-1	ASSQGQGGSRAEAF
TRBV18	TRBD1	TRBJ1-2	ASSPSGTAYNYGYT
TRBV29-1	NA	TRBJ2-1	SVERQVNSYNEQF
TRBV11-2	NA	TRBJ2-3	ASSLHPQGTDTQY
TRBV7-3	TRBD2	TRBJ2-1	ASSPQLAGSWNEQF
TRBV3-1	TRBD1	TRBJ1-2	ASSHDAYRGRGYYGYT
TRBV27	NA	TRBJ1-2	ASSPSANYGYT
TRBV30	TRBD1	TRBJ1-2	AWSVPGGPANYGYT
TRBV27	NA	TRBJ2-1	ASSAGNEQF
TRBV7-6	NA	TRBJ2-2	ASSLRVGGELF
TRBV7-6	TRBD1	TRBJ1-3	ASSSQQGAAGNTIY
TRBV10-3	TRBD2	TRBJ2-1	AISESASGGNNEQF
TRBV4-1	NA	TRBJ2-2	ASSQGERANTGELF
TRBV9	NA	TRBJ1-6	ASSVTGSTSPLH
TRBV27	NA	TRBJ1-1	ASSLLSGGNTEAF
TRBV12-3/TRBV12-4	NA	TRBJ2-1	ASSLPRGGHNEQF
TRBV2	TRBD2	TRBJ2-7	ASSRTSGRTTYEQY
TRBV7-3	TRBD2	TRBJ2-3	ASSLYRAGGTDTQY
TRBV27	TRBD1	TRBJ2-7	ASSPWTGSYEQY
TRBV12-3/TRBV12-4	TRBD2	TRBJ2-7	ASSLGTSGSNEQY
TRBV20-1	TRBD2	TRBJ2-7	SARDSSGSGYEQY
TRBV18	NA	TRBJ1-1	ASSPSAAREAF
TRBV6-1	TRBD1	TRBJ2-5	ASNRDRGRETQY
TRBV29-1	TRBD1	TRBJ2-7	SVEDSPGGSYEQY
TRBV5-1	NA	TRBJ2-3	ASSLAPDPPTDTQY
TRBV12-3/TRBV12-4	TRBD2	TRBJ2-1	ASSFLTSHNEQF
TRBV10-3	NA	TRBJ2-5	AISTVEETQY
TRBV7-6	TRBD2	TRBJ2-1	ASSLGGGTYNEQF
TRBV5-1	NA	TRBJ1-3	ASSLVVGTGNTIY
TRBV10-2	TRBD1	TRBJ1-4	ASCGTGREKLF
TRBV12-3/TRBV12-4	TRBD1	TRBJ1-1	ASRGQGMNTEAF
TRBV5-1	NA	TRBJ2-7	ASSLAPGQGSYEQY
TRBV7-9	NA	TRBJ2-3	ASSLGAWTDTQY
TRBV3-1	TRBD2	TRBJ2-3	ASSQGSTSGVADTQY
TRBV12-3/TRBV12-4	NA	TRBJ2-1	ASSLSGVEQF
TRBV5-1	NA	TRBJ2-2	ASSQLAGSGELF
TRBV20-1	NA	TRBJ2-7	SAALSYEQY
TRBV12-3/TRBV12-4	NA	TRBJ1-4	ASSPVGAAWNEKLF
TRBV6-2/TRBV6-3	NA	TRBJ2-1	ASSYSLLGVDNEQF
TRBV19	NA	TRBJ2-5	ATRIGETQY
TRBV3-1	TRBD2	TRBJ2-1	ASSLQANPLAGVSYNEQF
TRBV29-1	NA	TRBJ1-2	SVPPGQWVLSCYGYT
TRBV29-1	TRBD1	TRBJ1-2	SVPPTPGTGLRSYT
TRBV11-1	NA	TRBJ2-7	ASSSWRTPYEQY
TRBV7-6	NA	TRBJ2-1	ASSFLLGGGTNEQF
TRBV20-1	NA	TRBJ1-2	SARAPGTAGYT
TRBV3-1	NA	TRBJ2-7	ASSQVRSYEQY
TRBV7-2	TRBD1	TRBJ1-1	ASRAGGNTEAF
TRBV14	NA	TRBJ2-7	ASSSSNYEQY
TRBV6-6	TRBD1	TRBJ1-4	ASSYGTGNEKLF
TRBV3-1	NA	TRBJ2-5	ASSQGPDLTQY
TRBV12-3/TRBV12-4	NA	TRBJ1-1	ASSLAAGANTEAF
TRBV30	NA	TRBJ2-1	AWATSGAGRYNEQF
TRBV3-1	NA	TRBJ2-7	ASSQGRGLNEQY
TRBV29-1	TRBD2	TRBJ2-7	SVKTGGYEQY
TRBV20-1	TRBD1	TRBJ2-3	SARDPQGVSDTQY
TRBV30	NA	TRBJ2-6	AWSAGASSGANVLT
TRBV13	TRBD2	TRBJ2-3	ASGLPRSLAGKVNTQY
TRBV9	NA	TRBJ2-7	ASSPFPRGKTYEQY
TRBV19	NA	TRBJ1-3	ASSDESAGNTIY